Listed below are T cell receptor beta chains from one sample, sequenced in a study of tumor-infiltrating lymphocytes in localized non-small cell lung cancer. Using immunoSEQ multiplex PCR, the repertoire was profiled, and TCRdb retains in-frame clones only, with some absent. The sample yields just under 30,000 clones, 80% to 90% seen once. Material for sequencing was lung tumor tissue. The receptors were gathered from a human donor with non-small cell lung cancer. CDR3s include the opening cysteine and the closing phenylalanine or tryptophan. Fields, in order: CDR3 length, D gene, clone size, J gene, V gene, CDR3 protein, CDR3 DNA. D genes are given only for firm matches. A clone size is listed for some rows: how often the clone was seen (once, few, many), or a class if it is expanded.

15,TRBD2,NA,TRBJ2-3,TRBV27,CASRMTSGAPLPQYF,TGTGCCAGCAGGATGACTAGCGGGGCCCCGCTTCCGCAGTATTTT
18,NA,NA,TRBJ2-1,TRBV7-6,CASSLVRSGPSSYNEQFF,TGTGCCAGCAGCTTAGTACGTAGCGGCCCTAGCTCCTACAATGAGCAGTTCTTC
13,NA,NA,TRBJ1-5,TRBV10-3,CAITPDSNQPQHF,TGTGCCATCACTCCCGATAGCAATCAGCCCCAGCATTTT
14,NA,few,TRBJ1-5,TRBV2,CASALGWTNQPQHF,TGTGCCAGCGCCTTAGGGTGGACTAATCAGCCCCAGCATTTT
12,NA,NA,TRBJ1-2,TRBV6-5,CASMGINYGYTF,TGTGCCAGCATGGGGATTAACTATGGCTACACCTTC
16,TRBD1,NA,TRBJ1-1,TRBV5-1,CASSFATGGRNTEAFF,TGCGCCAGCAGCTTCGCGACAGGGGGAAGGAACACTGAAGCTTTCTTT
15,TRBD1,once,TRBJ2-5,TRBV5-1,CASSSGQVFAETQYF,TGCGCCAGCAGCTCAGGACAGGTGTTCGCCGAGACCCAGTACTTC
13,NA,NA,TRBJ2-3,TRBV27,CASRFSRADTQYF,TGTGCCAGCAGATTCAGTCGCGCAGATACGCAGTATTTT
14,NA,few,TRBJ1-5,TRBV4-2,CASSQARGDQPQHF,TGTGCCAGCAGCCAAGCGAGGGGAGATCAGCCCCAGCATTTT
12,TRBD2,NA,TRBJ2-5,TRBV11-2,CATGGLKETQYF,TGTGCCACGGGGGGTCTAAAAGAGACCCAGTACTTC
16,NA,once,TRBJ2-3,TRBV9,CASSVAGRGFGDTQYF,TGTGCCAGCAGCGTAGCAGGGAGGGGGTTCGGGGATACGCAGTATTTT
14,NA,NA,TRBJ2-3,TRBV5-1,CASSQRVSTDTQYF,TGCGCCAGCTCGCAGCGGGTGTCCACAGATACGCAGTATTTT
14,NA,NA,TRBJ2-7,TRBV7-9,CASSLLDGHREQYF,TGTGCCAGCAGCTTATTAGACGGACATAGAGAGCAGTACTTC
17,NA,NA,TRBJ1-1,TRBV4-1,CASSQERGRRMNTEAFF,TGCGCCAGCAGCCAAGAGAGGGGGAGGAGGATGAACACTGAAGCTTTCTTT
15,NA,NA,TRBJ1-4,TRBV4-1,CASSREVTRDEKLFF,TGCGCCAGCAGCCGAGAGGTCACCCGGGATGAAAAACTGTTTTTT
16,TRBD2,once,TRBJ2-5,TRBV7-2,CASSPRGVGGRETQYF,TGTGCCAGCAGCCCCCGGGGGGTGGGCGGACGGGAGACCCAGTACTTC
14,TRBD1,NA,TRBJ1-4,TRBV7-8,CASSFTTGVEKLFF,TGTGCCAGCAGCTTTACCACAGGGGTTGAAAAACTGTTTTTT
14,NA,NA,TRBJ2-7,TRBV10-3,CAISESGQIYEQYF,TGTGCCATCAGTGAGTCTGGGCAGATCTACGAGCAGTACTTC
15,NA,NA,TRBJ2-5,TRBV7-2,CASSLDGGGTETQYF,TGTGCCAGCAGCTTAGACGGAGGGGGTACAGAGACCCAGTACTTC
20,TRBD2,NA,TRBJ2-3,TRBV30,CAWSVWLWLAGGEGTDTQYF,TGTGCCTGGAGTGTATGGTTATGGCTAGCGGGGGGCGAGGGAACAGATACGCAGTATTTT
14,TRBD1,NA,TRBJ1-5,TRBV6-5,CASRLTGGEQPQHF,TGTGCCAGCAGACTTACAGGGGGCGAACAGCCCCAGCATTTT
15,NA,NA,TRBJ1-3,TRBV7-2,CASSQDSLSGNTIYF,TGTGCCAGCAGCCAAGACAGTCTTTCTGGAAACACCATATATTTT
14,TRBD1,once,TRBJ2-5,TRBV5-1,CASSQGQGRETQYF,TGCGCCAGCAGCCAAGGACAGGGGAGAGAGACCCAGTACTTC
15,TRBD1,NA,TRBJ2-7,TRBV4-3,CASSLGTASSYEQYF,TGCGCCAGCAGCCTAGGGACAGCTAGCTCCTACGAGCAGTACTTC
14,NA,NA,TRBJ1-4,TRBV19,CASGLRGPHEKLFF,TGTGCCAGTGGCTTAAGAGGTCCTCATGAAAAACTGTTTTTT
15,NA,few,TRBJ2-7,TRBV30,CAWSLWTAADYEQYF,TGTGCCTGGAGCCTATGGACAGCCGCAGACTACGAGCAGTACTTC
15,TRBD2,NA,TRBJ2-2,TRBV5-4,CASSPRGVNTGELFF,TGTGCCAGTTCCCCCCGGGGGGTGAACACCGGGGAGCTGTTTTTT
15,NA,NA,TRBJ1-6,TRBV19,CASRALTGLLSPLHF,TGTGCCAGTAGAGCCTTAACAGGGTTACTCTCGCCCCTCCACTTT
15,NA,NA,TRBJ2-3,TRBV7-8,CASSPRGAGTDTQYF,TGTGCCAGCAGTCCGAGGGGGGCCGGTACAGATACGCAGTATTTT
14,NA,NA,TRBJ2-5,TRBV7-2,CASTLMGVGETQYF,TGTGCCAGCACCCTGATGGGGGTAGGGGAGACCCAGTACTTC
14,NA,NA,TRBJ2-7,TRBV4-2,CASSQDWGTYEQYF,TGTGCCAGCAGCCAAGATTGGGGTACCTACGAGCAGTACTTC
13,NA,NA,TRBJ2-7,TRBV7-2,CASSLTRGREQYF,TGTGCCAGCAGCTTGACTAGGGGGCGTGAGCAGTACTTC
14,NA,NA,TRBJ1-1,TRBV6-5,CASSARGGYTEAFF,TGTGCCAGCAGTGCCCGGGGGGGGTACACTGAAGCTTTCTTT
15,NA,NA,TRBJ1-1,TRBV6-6,CASRASLGTHQGAFF,TGTGCCAGCAGAGCCTCCCTCGGGACACACCAGGGAGCTTTCTTT
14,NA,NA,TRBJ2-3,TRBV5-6,CASSPGFGTDTQYF,TGTGCCAGCAGCCCAGGTTTCGGGACAGATACGCAGTATTTT
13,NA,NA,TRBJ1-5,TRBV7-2,CASSSQGRQPQHF,TGTGCCAGCAGCTCTCAGGGGCGACAGCCCCAGCATTTT
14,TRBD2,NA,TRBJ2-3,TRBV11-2,CASSSLAGARGQYF,TGTGCCAGCAGCTCCCTAGCGGGGGCCAGGGGGCAGTATTTT
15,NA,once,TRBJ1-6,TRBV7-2,CASSAPGTTRSPLHF,TGTGCCAGCAGCGCTCCCGGGACAACGAGGTCACCCCTCCACTTT
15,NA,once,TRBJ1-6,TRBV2,CASSADRLYNSPLHF,TGTGCCAGCAGCGCCGACAGGCTTTATAATTCACCCCTCCACTTT
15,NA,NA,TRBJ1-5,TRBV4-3,CASSHTGDSNQPQHF,TGCGCCAGCAGCCACACAGGAGATAGCAATCAGCCCCAGCATTTT
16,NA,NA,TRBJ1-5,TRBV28,CASSTPGALRDQPQHF,TGTGCCAGCAGCACGCCGGGGGCCCTGAGGGATCAGCCCCAGCATTTT
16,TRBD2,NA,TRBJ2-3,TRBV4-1,CASSQQAGGSTDTQYF,TGCGCCAGCAGCCAGCAAGCGGGGGGGAGCACAGATACGCAGTATTTT
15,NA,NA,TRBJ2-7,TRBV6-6,CASSYPDNQRYEQYF,TGTGCCAGCAGTTACCCGGACAACCAGCGCTACGAGCAGTACTTC
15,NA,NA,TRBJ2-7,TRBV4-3,CASSQERQEPYEQYF,TGCGCCAGCAGCCAAGAACGTCAGGAACCCTACGAGCAGTACTTC
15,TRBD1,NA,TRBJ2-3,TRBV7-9,CASSSGQGERDTQYF,TGTGCCAGCAGCTCGGGACAGGGTGAGAGAGATACGCAGTATTTT
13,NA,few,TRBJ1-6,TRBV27,CASSLAGSSPLHF,TGTGCCAGCAGTTTAGCTGGCAGCTCACCCCTCCACTTT
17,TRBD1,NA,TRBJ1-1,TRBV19,CASSRWPGQGAYSEAFF,TGTGCCAGTAGCCGTTGGCCGGGACAGGGGGCCTATAGTGAAGCTTTCTTT
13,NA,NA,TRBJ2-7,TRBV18,CASSPADGYEQYF,TGTGCCAGCTCACCCGCGGACGGCTACGAGCAGTACTTC
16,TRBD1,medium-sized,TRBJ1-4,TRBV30,CAWSGTGFLANEKLFF,TGTGCCTGGAGTGGGACAGGGTTCTTGGCTAATGAAAAACTGTTTTTT
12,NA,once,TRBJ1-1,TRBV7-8,CASSPGGWVAFF,TGTGCCAGCAGCCCCGGGGGGTGGGTAGCTTTCTTT
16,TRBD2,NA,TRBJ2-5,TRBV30,CAWSPGLAGGWETQYF,TGTGCCTGGTCACCGGGACTAGCGGGGGGATGGGAGACCCAGTACTTC
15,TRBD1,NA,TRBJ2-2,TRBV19,CASIPGQGRTGELFF,TGTGCCAGTATTCCGGGACAGGGTCGGACCGGGGAGCTGTTTTTT